The 24 T cell receptor beta chains in this list originate from one sample, sequenced in a study of cytomegalovirus exposure and HLA in healthy donors. Vbeta (60) and Jbeta (13) primers were used in the PCR. TCRdb keeps only in-frame clones here, not all; method: immunoSEQ multiplex PCR. The sample shows around 80,000 clones, around 78% of them seen only once. The sample taken for sequencing was PBMCs. The source is a man between 35 and 55 years old in good health and CMV-seronegative.

The chain employs TRBV30 and TRBJ2-2; 11 nucleotides match TRBD1. J lost 3 bases, V lost 5 bases, and 11 bases had no gene match. Germline V gene lookup returns CDR1 GTSNPN and CDR2 SVGIG (reference sequence). The CDR3 is 17 amino acids. CDR3 DNA sequence: TGTGCCTGGTCCCGCGGGACAGGGGGTGGAGACACCGGGGAGCTGTTTTTT. This codes for CAWSRGTGGGDTGELFF.

V and J are TRBV19 and TRBJ2-2; weak D call: TRBD1 (6 bases). This CDR3 region has 16 residues. Germline V gene sequence: CDR1 LNHDA, CDR2 SQIVND (reference sequence). V was cut by 6 bases and J by 1 base, with 15 bases left in between. CDR3 residues: CASRTGLGGNTGELFF. The CDR3 region has the DNA TGTGCCAGTAGGACAGGACTCGGTGGGAACACCGGGGAGCTGTTTTTT.

The V gene is TRBV5-8, the J gene TRBJ2-5, with D maybe TRBD1 (5 bases). The CDR3 runs to 13 residues. CDR1 is SGHTS, CDR2 YDEGEE, per germline. Trimming took 4 bases from V and 1 from J, leaving 8 bases between them. CDR3 nucleotides: TGTGCCAGCAGCCCCGACAGCCAAGAGACCCAGTACTTC. This codes for CASSPDSQETQYF. Based on the CDR3 plus reference TRBV5-8 and TRBJ2-5, the full variable domain is EAGVTQSPTHLIKTRGQQATLRCSPISGHTSVYWYQQALGLGLQFLLWYDEGEERNRGNFPPRFSGRQFPNYSSELNVNALELEDSALYLCASSPDSQETQYFGPGTRLLVL.

This clone was seen a single time. This chain uses TRBV10-3 with TRBJ2-3; TRBD2 aligns across 9 bases. This CDR3 contains 16 residues. CDR1 and CDR2 from the germline V gene are ENHRY and SYGVKD. Trimming removed 10 bases from V and 0 bases from J; junction bases left unmatched: 11. The CDR3 reads CASLSGRKASTDTQYF. The CDR3 DNA reads as TGTGCCAGCCTAAGCGGGAGGAAAGCTAGCACAGATACGCAGTATTTT.

This rearrangement joins TRBV15 to TRBJ1-3; D is perhaps TRBD1 (5 bases). The CDR3 loop spans 15 amino acids. Germline values: CDR1 LNHNV, CDR2 YYDKDF (reference sequence). V was trimmed by 5 bases and J by 1 base, leaving 12 bases between them. The CDR3 sequence is CATSWDAGSGNTIYF. The CDR3 DNA is TGTGCCACCAGCTGGGATGCAGGGTCTGGAAACACCATATATTTT.

CDR3 in amino acids: CASRPREGLAVNYEQYF. In nucleotides, the CDR3 is TGTGCCAGCAGGCCTAGAGAGGGACTAGCGGTTAACTACGAGCAGTACTTC. The chain has TRBV7-9 and TRBJ2-7; 11 bases are a match to TRBD2. Germline values: CDR1 SEHNR, CDR2 FQNEAQ (reference sequence). This CDR3 contains 17 residues. V shed 6 bases, J shed 3 bases, and the junction held 13 bases outside the gene matches.

The chain uses TRBV9 and TRBJ1-3; D perhaps matches TRBD1 (6 bases). V gave up 4 bases and J gave up 2 bases, with 10 bases separating them. This CDR3 has 14 amino acids. The germline gives CDR1 SGDLS, CDR2 YYNGEE. In nucleotides, the CDR3 is TGTGCCAGCAGCCGCGGGGGCGCTGGAAACACCATATATTTT. It encodes CASSRGGAGNTIYF.

This clone has just a few counts. V usage is TRBV2 and J usage is TRBJ2-1; 10 nucleotides line up with TRBD2. Germline CDR1 is SNHLY and CDR2 is FYNNEI. The length of the CDR3 is 15 residues. The J segment lost 0 bases and the V segment lost 6 bases, leaving 2 bases of the junction unmatched. This CDR3 is CASRRTSGSYNEQFF. In DNA, the CDR3 is TGTGCCAGCAGGAGGACTAGCGGCTCCTACAATGAGCAGTTCTTC.

The rearrangement uses TRBV19 and TRBJ2-1; the match to TRBD1 covers 7 bases. Germline assignment: CDR1 LNHDA and CDR2 SQIVND (reference sequence). V gave up 2 bases and J gave up 5 bases; unmatched junction bases: 12. This CDR3 comprises 17 residues. CDR3 sequence reads: CASSILFPGQDNNEQFF. For the CDR3, the DNA is TGTGCCAGTAGTATACTTTTCCCAGGACAGGACAACAATGAGCAGTTCTTC.

The rearrangement joins TRBV6-5 to TRBJ1-2, with 7 bases lining up with TRBD1. The CDR3 is 12 amino acids. V shed 7 bases, J shed 8 bases, and the junction held 7 bases outside the gene matches. CDR1 and CDR2 (germline): MNHEY, SVGAGI. CDR3 nucleotides: TGTGCCAGCACCCAGACAGGGCGGGGCTACACCTTC. Translated: CASTQTGRGYTF.

This clone was recorded a few times. This chain uses TRBV27 with TRBJ2-1, with unresolved D. This CDR3 has 14 residues. V lost 9 bases, J lost 3 bases, and 15 bases lay in between. Germline V gene data show CDR1 as MNHEY and CDR2 as SMNVEV (reference sequence). Here the CDR3 reads CASRIDLFYNEQFF. The CDR3 DNA follows: TGTGCCAGTCGCATAGACTTGTTCTACAATGAGCAGTTCTTC.

V usage is TRBV5-8 and J usage is TRBJ2-7; TRBD1 aligns across 8 bases. After removal of 3 bases from V and 5 bases from J, the junction contained 10 bases not matched to a gene. The CDR3 extends over 15 amino acids. In germline, CDR1 is SGHTS, CDR2 YDEGEE. CDR3 amino acids: CASSWVGTGKDEQYF. The CDR3 nucleotides read TGTGCCAGCAGCTGGGTTGGGACAGGCAAGGACGAGCAGTACTTC.

The genes are TRBV9 and TRBJ2-1, with 9 bases matching TRBD2. Germline values: CDR1 SGDLS, CDR2 YYNGEE. CDR3 length equals 18 residues. Trimming at V came to 3 bases and at J to 0 bases, leaving 10 bases not matched to a gene. The DNA of the CDR3 is TGTGCCAGCAGCGGGGCTAGCGGGACTCAAAGCTCCTACAATGAGCAGTTCTTC. Amino acids: CASSGASGTQSSYNEQFF.

J is TRBJ2-7 and V is TRBV29-1, with TRBD2 matching over 8 bases. The junction had 11 bases not matched to a gene; V was cut back by 3 bases and J by 1 base. Germline V CDR1 and CDR2: SQVTM, ANQGSEA. This CDR3 is 16 amino acids long. The CDR3 DNA reads as TGCAGCGTTGACGCCCCAGAAAGCGGGAGTTCCTACGAGCAGTACTTC. It codes for CSVDAPESGSSYEQYF.

Comments on this clone: Other DNA sequences in the same sample also yield this CDR3. V is TRBV27 and J is TRBJ2-7, with D perhaps matching TRBD1 (5 bases). The V end lost 5 bases, the J end lost 0 bases, and 8 bases lay between the germline ends. The CDR3 has 13 residues. Per germline, CDR1 MNHEY and CDR2 SMNVEV (reference sequence). The CDR3 DNA reads TGTGCCAGCAGTCGGACAAGCTCCTACGAGCAGTACTTC. This sequence encodes CASSRTSSYEQYF.

CDR3 amino acids: CASSWDRNTEAFF. The CDR3 DNA sequence: TGTGCCAGCAGCTGGGACAGGAACACTGAAGCTTTCTTT. The rearrangement links TRBV5-4 to TRBJ1-1; 7 nucleotides line up with TRBD1. Germline V gene sequence: CDR1 SGHNT, CDR2 YYREEE (reference sequence). CDR3 length equals 13 residues. With V trimmed by 3 bases and J by 1 base, 0 bases remained unmatched.

The gene calls are TRBV6-6 and TRBJ1-2; no reliable D call. CDR1 and CDR2 (germline): MNHNY, SVGAGI (reference sequence). There are 11 residues in the CDR3. The ends were cut back, 2 bases at V and 9 bases at J, with 7 bases in the middle. CDR3 amino acids: CASSYGWRYTF. For the CDR3, the DNA is TGTGCCAGCAGTTACGGTTGGCGCTACACCTTC.

The chain carries TRBV7-2 and TRBJ2-7, with 12 bases fitting TRBD2. This CDR3 spans 16 amino acids. Germline CDR1 SGHTA, CDR2 FQGNSA. V lost 6 bases to trimming and J lost 3 bases; unmatched junction nucleotides: 9. The CDR3 sequence: CASRTSGRAGVYEQYF. The CDR3 DNA sequence: TGTGCCAGCAGGACTAGCGGGAGAGCGGGAGTCTACGAGCAGTACTTC.

The chain uses TRBV4-2 and TRBJ2-7, with 10 bases matching TRBD2. This CDR3 has 18 residues. Germline-derived CDR1 and CDR2 are LGHNA and YNFKEQ. V shed 1 base and J 9 bases; nucleotides not matched to a gene: 18. The CDR3 coding sequence is TGTGCCAGCAGCCAAGTGAGGGGGGGAGCGGGAGGGGCCGCCGGGCAGTACTTC. Translation gives CASSQVRGGAGGAAGQYF.

The chain has TRBV5-1 and TRBJ2-1; D not certain. Germline CDR1 and CDR2: SGHRS and YFSETQ. The ends were cut back, 0 bases at V and 5 bases at J, with 9 bases in the middle. The CDR3 contains 14 residues. CDR3 protein: CASSLVVADNEQFF. DNA for the CDR3: TGCGCCAGCAGCTTGGTGGTAGCCGACAATGAGCAGTTCTTC.

V gene TRBV6-5 combines with J gene TRBJ2-7; 13 nucleotides agree with TRBD2. In germline, CDR1 is MNHEY, CDR2 SVGAGI. The CDR3 covers 15 residues. The V gene end was trimmed by 4 bases and the J gene end by 6 bases; junction bases not matched to a gene: 6. CDR3 loop: CASSFSLAGGPEQYF. CDR3 nucleotide sequence: TGTGCCAGCAGTTTTTCACTAGCGGGAGGGCCCGAGCAGTACTTC.

J is TRBJ1-1 and V is TRBV30, with no clear D. The CDR3 extends over 13 amino acids. Per the germline V gene, CDR1 is GTSNPN and CDR2 is SVGIG (reference sequence). Trimming cost V 0 bases and J 0 bases, with 5 bases left between them. The CDR3 region has the DNA TGTGCCTGGAGTGTACACCTGAACACTGAAGCTTTCTTT. This encodes CAWSVHLNTEAFF. Full variable domain (missing parts from reference TRBV30 and TRBJ1-1): SQTIHQWPATLVQPVGSPLSLECTVEGTSNPNLYWYRQAAGRGLQLLFYSVGIGQISSEVPQNLSASRPQDRQFILSSKKLLLSDSGFYLCAWSVHLNTEAFFGQGTRLTVV.

V usage is TRBV9 and J usage is TRBJ2-1, with a tentative D call TRBD1 (5 bases). Germline lookup yields CDR1 SGDLS and CDR2 YYNGEE. Trimming left V 3 bases short and J 1 base short, with 8 bases between. This CDR3 is 14 amino acids long. In nucleotides, the CDR3 is TGTGCCAGCAGCGCGACAGCTTCCTACAATGAGCAGTTCTTC. Translation gives CASSATASYNEQFF.

This sequence joins TRBV19 and TRBJ1-1; TRBD1 agrees at 7 bases. J lost 11 bases, V lost 4 bases, and 13 bases had no gene match. Germline CDR1 is LNHDA and CDR2 is SQIVND (reference sequence). CDR3 length: 14 amino acids. Here the CDR3 DNA reads TGTGCCAGTAGTACTTATGAACAGGGGCTGGGGGCTTTCTTT. It yields the protein CASSTYEQGLGAFF.